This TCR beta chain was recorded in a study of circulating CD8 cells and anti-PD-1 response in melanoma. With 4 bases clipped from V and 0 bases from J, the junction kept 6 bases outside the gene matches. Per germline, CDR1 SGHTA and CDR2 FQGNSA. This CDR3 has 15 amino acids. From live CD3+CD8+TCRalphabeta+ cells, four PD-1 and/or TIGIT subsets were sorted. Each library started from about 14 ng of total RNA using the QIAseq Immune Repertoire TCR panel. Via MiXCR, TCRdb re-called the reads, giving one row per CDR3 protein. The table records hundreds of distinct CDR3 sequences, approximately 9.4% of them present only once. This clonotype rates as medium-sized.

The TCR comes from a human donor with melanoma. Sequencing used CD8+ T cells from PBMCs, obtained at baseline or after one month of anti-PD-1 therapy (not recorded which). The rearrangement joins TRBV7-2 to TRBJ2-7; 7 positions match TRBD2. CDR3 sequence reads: CASSSIAGYSYEQYF. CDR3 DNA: TGTGCCAGCAGCTCTATAGCGGGCTACTCCTACGAGCAGTACTTC.